Below, one T cell receptor (beta chain) is given with its context. This sample was taken from a study of cytomegalovirus exposure and HLA in healthy donors. Study in general: The same platform was used for the roughly 130 validation repertoires and the approximately 700 first-cohort repertoires, a later analysis reported.

There are 18 residues in the CDR3. Trimming removed 5 bases at V and 0 bases at J, with 17 bases between. CDR1 is MNHEY and CDR2 is SMNVEV in the germline V gene (reference sequence). Some clones are missing from TCRdb's copy, which holds only in-frame ones; the method was immunoSEQ multiplex PCR. The repertoire holds about 170,000 clones, with approximately 96% as singletons. The chain employs TRBV27 and TRBJ2-6; D possibly corresponds to TRBD1 (5 bases). Source material: PBMCs. The receptor's source is a woman aged 18-29 years in good health and CMV-seronegative. The CDR3 bases are TGTGCCAGCAGTCCACAGGTTCCCTCCCTCTCTGGGGCCAACGTCCTGACTTTC. Translating it yields CASSPQVPSLSGANVLTF.